These 6 T cell receptor beta chains share one sample of origin, sequenced in a study of shared clonotypes between healthy human individuals. The table came from immunoSEQ multiplex PCR; TCRdb's copy has only in-frame clones and leaves some out. Of about 2.1 million clones detected, 90% to 95% appear once; the ten largest clones hold approximately 1.6%. Naive CD8 cells comprised CD45RO-negative, CCR7-positively selected cells, excluding terminally differentiated effector memory CD45RA+ cells. Sequencing was carried out using naive CD8+ T cells from PBMCs. Every receptor here comes from a man younger than 30 in good health. Some clones in this sample may be carry-over from other donors' samples.

The chain recombines TRBV9 with TRBJ2-5; 14 positions agree with TRBD2. The germline CDR1 and CDR2 sequences are SGDLS and YYNGEE. This CDR3 region has 15 residues. J gave up 3 bases and V 3 bases, and 1 base lay outside the gene matches. The CDR3 reads CASSEGLAGEETQYF. The CDR3, as DNA: TGTGCCAGCAGCGAGGGACTAGCGGGAGAAGAGACCCAGTACTTC.

The gene calls are TRBV4-1 and TRBJ1-3, with 7 bases fitting TRBD1. With V trimmed by 3 bases and J by 2 bases, 10 bases remained unmatched. This CDR3 has 17 amino acids. CDR1 is MGHRA, CDR2 YSYEKL, per germline. This chain's CDR3 is CASSHPGAGGTGNTIYF. The CDR3 nucleotides are TGCGCCAGCAGCCACCCGGGGGCAGGGGGAACTGGAAACACCATATATTTT.

There are a few counts of this clone. J is TRBJ2-2 and V is TRBV9, with D maybe TRBD1 (5 bases). Per germline, CDR1 SGDLS and CDR2 YYNGEE. Trimming took off 3 bases at V and 0 bases at J, with 6 bases between the two ends. The CDR3 contains 14 residues. The CDR3 DNA sequence: TGTGCCAGCAGCGCGGACACGAACACCGGGGAGCTGTTTTTT. Translated: CASSADTNTGELFF.

V and J are TRBV18 and TRBJ2-1; TRBD2 matches 9 bases. Looked up from germline, CDR1 is KGHSH and CDR2 is LQKENI. The CDR3 is made up of 14 amino acids. Trimming took 8 bases from V and 7 from J; bases not matched to a gene: 9. This CDR3 reads CASLVPSGVNEQFF. CDR3 nucleotides: TGTGCCAGCCTCGTGCCTAGCGGGGTTAATGAGCAGTTCTTC.

This chain connects TRBV27 to TRBJ2-1; 9 positions agree with TRBD2. This CDR3 has 18 residues. Trimming at V came to 6 bases and at J to 0 bases, leaving 12 bases not matched to a gene. Germline values: CDR1 MNHEY, CDR2 SMNVEV (reference sequence). The CDR3 coding sequence is TGTGCCAGCAGGCCGTTACTAGCGGGCTTTAGCTCCTACAATGAGCAGTTCTTC. The encoded protein is CASRPLLAGFSSYNEQFF.

This chain joins TRBV28 and TRBJ2-3; D uncertain. This CDR3 comprises 13 residues. Looked up from germline, CDR1 is MDHEN and CDR2 is SYDVKM. The V end lost 3 bases, the J end lost 6 bases, and 10 bases lay between the germline ends. This CDR3 is CASSLAYWDTQYF. CDR3 DNA sequence: TGTGCCAGCAGTTTGGCCTATTGGGATACGCAGTATTTT.